This is a list of T cell receptor beta chains from one sample in a study of shared clonotypes between healthy human individuals. The table came from immunoSEQ multiplex PCR; TCRdb's copy has only in-frame clones and leaves some out. This sample carries about 820,000 clones, 80% to 95% of them seen once, and the ten largest clones take about 25%. Sequenced: naive CD8+ T cells sorted from blood. These receptors all come from a man aged 25 to 40 in good health. CDR3s include the opening cysteine and the closing phenylalanine or tryptophan. Fields, in order: D gene, V gene, CDR3 length, J gene, CDR3 protein. A D gene is named only where the DNA matches it firmly.

>-|TRBV13|13|TRBJ2-5
CASRYRNQETQYF
>-|TRBV10-1|13|TRBJ2-1
CASSPDSYNEQFF
>-|TRBV7-8|14|TRBJ2-2
CASSPPGGTGELFF
>TRBD2|TRBV11-2|15|TRBJ2-5
CASSLLAGGGETQYF
>-|TRBV7-9|12|TRBJ2-1
CASSSPQNEQFF
>TRBD1|TRBV29-1|14|TRBJ2-2
CSVVKQGRTGELFF
>TRBD2|TRBV7-9|14|TRBJ2-1
CASSTTSGSPEQFF
>TRBD2|TRBV5-1|16|TRBJ2-7
CASSIASSGSLWEQYF
>-|TRBV5-4|14|TRBJ2-1
CASSIRDLNNEQFF
>-|TRBV27|15|TRBJ1-5
CASSLSGPVNQPQHF
>-|TRBV21-1|12|TRBJ1-2
CASSTPAGGFTF
>-|TRBV6-4|13|TRBJ1-1
CASSDGVNTEAFF
>-|TRBV15|15|TRBJ2-4
CATSSSFLAKNIQYF
>-|TRBV28|14|TRBJ1-2
CASSFPTGARGYTF
>-|TRBV29-1|13|TRBJ2-7
CSVVSGAEGEQYF
>-|TRBV5-1|14|TRBJ2-3
CASSLQFRTDTQYF
>-|TRBV9|15|TRBJ2-7
CASSESLGSSYEQYF
>-|TRBV7-2|11|TRBJ2-1
CASSARYEQFF
>-|TRBV10-1|16|TRBJ2-7
CASSDLSADTTYEQYF
>TRBD1|TRBV4-1|18|TRBJ2-2
CASSQDLGQGAWAGELFF
>TRBD2|TRBV10-3|18|TRBJ2-1
CAISEFRTSGSSYNEQFF
>-|TRBV27|17|TRBJ2-1
CASMAYEGQRSYNEQFF
>-|TRBV13|13|TRBJ2-4
CASSLEGENIQYF
>-|TRBV11-2|17|TRBJ2-7
CASSGGTATGPNYEQYF
>TRBD2|TRBV6-1|15|TRBJ2-7
CASRELAGELSEQYF
>-|TRBV25-1|17|TRBJ2-1
CASSEKIGGESYNEQFF
>-|TRBV11-2|15|TRBJ1-1
CASSLGNHRATEAFF
>-|TRBV5-1|14|TRBJ1-1
CASSLVAGNTEAFF
>TRBD2|TRBV7-9|13|TRBJ2-7
CASTSGSTYEQYF
>-|TRBV7-6|13|TRBJ2-5
CASSPGTLETQYF
>TRBD1|TRBV7-9|15|TRBJ1-1
CASSLRTGLLTEAFF
>TRBD2|TRBV18|15|TRBJ2-1
CASSRRGGSYNEQFF
>TRBD1|TRBV13|15|TRBJ2-1
CASSLVGDRGGEQFF
>TRBD2|TRBV6-6|16|TRBJ2-2
CASTLSAGGYTGELFF
>TRBD2|TRBV18|14|TRBJ2-1
CASSPPTSGNEQFF
>TRBD1|TRBV4-1|16|TRBJ1-4
CASSQAGTGALEELFF
>-|TRBV10-3|17|TRBJ2-7
CAISESITRQTSYEQYF
>-|TRBV11-2|15|TRBJ2-1
CASSFGFLSYNEQFF
>-|TRBV7-9|13|TRBJ1-2
CASSLAQGYGYTF
>TRBD1|TRBV7-2|15|TRBJ2-5
CASSFRTGEEETQYF
>TRBD1|TRBV5-1|15|TRBJ2-2
CASRFRTGNTGELFF
>-|TRBV29-1|11|TRBJ1-2
CSVERDAGYTF
>-|TRBV29-1|12|TRBJ2-2
CSVVRNTGELFF
>TRBD2|TRBV4-1|16|TRBJ2-3
CASSQDTSGSPDTQYF
>-|TRBV27|13|TRBJ2-1
CASSFSANNEQFF
>TRBD2|TRBV9|15|TRBJ2-5
CASSASGRVQETQYF
>-|TRBV7-6|16|TRBJ2-5
CASSLGRLEREETQYF
>-|TRBV4-3|15|TRBJ2-1
CASSQSPSSYNEQFF
>TRBD2|TRBV11-2|15|TRBJ2-7
CASSFPTSGIHEQYF
>TRBD2|TRBV29-1|14|TRBJ2-4
CSVELAGPKNIQYF
>-|TRBV7-9|14|TRBJ2-1
CASSFPGSYNEQFF
>-|TRBV7-9|16|TRBJ2-2
CASSLKGHQSTGELFF
>-|TRBV7-8|14|TRBJ2-1
CASSLGYGTNEQFF
>-|TRBV6-5|15|TRBJ2-7
CASSSIDRSSYEQYF
>-|TRBV28|14|TRBJ1-2
CASSPPRGRGGYTF
>-|TRBV7-2|16|TRBJ2-1
CASSLGQVGSYNEQFF
>-|TRBV5-4|13|TRBJ2-7
CASSLFPLAEQYF